This passage covers 6 T cell receptor beta chains from one sample sequenced in a study of blood T cell repertoires in COVID-19. Produced via immunoSEQ multiplex PCR; TCRdb's table is partial and in-frame only. The data show about 88,000 clones, roughly 87% seen once. Material for sequencing was peripheral blood. These receptors all come from a woman over 75 with active COVID-19.

The chain is built from TRBV9 and TRBJ1-3; 9 bases match TRBD1. The trim removed 5 bases at V and 0 bases at J, leaving 6 bases unmatched. CDR1 is SGDLS and CDR2 is YYNGEE in the germline V gene. There are 16 residues in the CDR3. The CDR3 nucleotides read TGTGCCAGCAGTGGGACAGGGCTAAACTCTGGAAACACCATATATTTT. Amino acids: CASSGTGLNSGNTIYF.

This clone turned up a few times. CDR3 in amino acids: CASSYLSDQPQHF. The CDR3 DNA sequence: TGTGCCAGCAGTTACCTGAGTGATCAGCCCCAGCATTTT. This chain uses TRBV6-6 with TRBJ1-5; D is unclear. CDR3 length equals 13 residues. Trimming pared 2 bases from V and 5 bases from J, leaving 7 bases between. Germline V gene sequence: CDR1 MNHNY, CDR2 SVGAGI (reference sequence).

The rearrangement links TRBV10-3 to TRBJ2-7; 7 positions match TRBD1. CDR1 and CDR2 (germline): ENHRY, SYGVKD. The J segment lost 2 bases and the V segment lost 3 bases, leaving 10 bases of the junction unmatched. The length of the CDR3 is 16 residues. The DNA of the CDR3 is TGTGCCATCAGTGACCCCCGGGGACAGTTAGCCTACGAGCAGTACTTC. Translated, it gives CAISDPRGQLAYEQYF.

CDR3: CASSQDNPQSAHEQFF. The CDR3 coding sequence is TGTGCCAGCAGCCAAGATAACCCGCAGTCTGCCCATGAGCAGTTCTTC. The chain uses TRBV3-1 (or the pseudogene TRBV3-2) and TRBJ2-1; no reliable D call. This CDR3 has 16 amino acids. From germline, CDR1 is LGHDT and CDR2 YNNKEL (reference sequence). Between the trimmed V and J ends, which lost 0 bases and 8 bases, there was a span of 17 bases.

The chain uses TRBV11-3 and TRBJ2-1; the D gene is possibly TRBD2 (5 bases). Germline V lookup: CDR1 SGHNT, CDR2 YENEEA. The V gene lost 1 base and the J gene lost 7 bases, with 8 bases spanning the gap. The CDR3 is made up of 13 amino acids. The CDR3: CASSLGTGNEQFF. The CDR3 nucleotides read TGTGCCAGCAGCTTAGGGACGGGGAATGAGCAGTTCTTC.

The genes are TRBV7-2 and TRBJ2-5; D is uncertain. CDR3 size: 11 residues. Trimming cost V 5 bases and J 5 bases, with 6 bases left between them. Germline values: CDR1 SGHTA, CDR2 FQGNSA. CDR3 nucleotide sequence: TGTGCCAGCAGCCGGCGGGAGACCCAGTACTTC. It encodes CASSRRETQYF.